This section outlines one T cell receptor beta chain sequence together with its context. This clonotype occurred many times. The target of this receptor is not known. The input lacks base qualities; no much larger clone sits a single base away. The TCR beta CDR3 regions were amplified from RNA transcripts. The first round of RT-PCR for the TCR CDR3 was performed with the HTBI primer set and the Qiagen OneStep RT-PCR kit. Libraries were constructed in a second round of multiplex PCR, after which size selection and purification were carried out. The libraries were sequenced on an Illumina HiSeq2000 using paired-end 100 bp reads. The authors' pipeline ran thus. Raw data were processed with SOAPnuke, discarding reads with adapters, uncalled bases, mean Phred below 15, or no exact constant-primer or identifier match. COPE v1.2.5 was used to merge high-quality paired reads, and clonotypes were defined as unique nucleotide sequences. Clonotypes were aligned to IMGT TRBV, TRBD and TRBJ reference segments using MiTCR v1.1. Analysis was restricted to V-J combinations with a frequency above 0.0001, which covered 99.2% of repertoires. The TCS score was defined as F50 (clonal expansion) divided by E x V (chaos), with BLOSUM62-based TCRdist calculated between CDR3 peptides within each V-J. Welch's t-statistics and random forest reduced some 510 V-J features to some 14, which were used in a naive Bayes classifier (R e1071). The public sequencing data were trimmed at Q25 with fastp and processed into clonotypes with MiXCR by TCRdb, which kept only in-frame beta chains. Each entry is one CDR3 protein sequence, shown with its most common DNA and genes. The V and J calls were determined by TCRdb, not by the authors. Here the sample has more than 500,000 distinct CDR3 sequences; about 16% occur a single time. In total, the top ten clones hold about 29% of the sample.

Ophthalmopathy patients had moderately to severely active disease, Clinical Activity Score of at least 3, NOSPECS grade of at least 4, and duration under 3 months. Exclusion was applied to patients with uncontrolled infections, other autoimmune diseases, pregnancy or lactation. Diagnoses were established on the basis of clinical symptoms, serum thyroxine and TRAb, thyroid ultrasound, and orbital computed tomography. Ficoll-Paque density gradient centrifugation was used to isolate PBMCs from 10 ml of fresh peripheral blood. Total RNA was extracted with Trizol reagent, and quality was checked on an Agilent 2100 Bioanalyzer. The germline V and J ends show losses of 3 bases and 5 bases respectively, and no gene match explains 7 bases of the junction. Measured from the cysteine to the phenylalanine, the CDR3 is 14 residues long. The retained sequence is limited to the CDR3, 42 bases, with the frame set at the first base. CDR1 and CDR2 are drawn from the germline V gene: MDHEN, SYDVKM.

The data originate from a study of T cells in Graves' hyperthyroidism and ophthalmopathy (dated by TCRdb to the late 2010s). A note on the overall study: Peripheral blood samples were taken at initial diagnosis, before any treatment was given. To identify distinguishing TCR V-J signatures, a discovery cohort of around 98 patients was used, comprising 43 with Graves' ophthalmopathy and around 57 with stable Graves' hyperthyroidism. An independent validation cohort of 18 to 20 hyperthyroidism patients and roughly 16 patients who later progressed to ophthalmopathy tested prospective prediction of ophthalmopathy. For training and testing, the roughly 100 patients in the discovery cohort were randomly divided in a 7:3 ratio. In addition, the study compared T-cell repertoires in thyroid tissue and in blood from about six Graves' hyperthyroidism patients. After sampling, hyperthyroidism patients received methimazole starting at 30 mg daily, and ophthalmopathy patients received high-dose intravenous methylprednisolone. The paper describes TCR Vbeta CDR3 sequencing of roughly 130 peripheral blood samples, made up of 43 ophthalmopathy patients, 70 to 75 hyperthyroidism patients and around 17 progressor patients.

The paper as a whole reports these results and caveats: In validation, the model predicted progression to ophthalmopathy a median of about 6.5 months before onset, with approximately 68% sensitivity and around 76% specificity. In cross-validation, a model built on a 13 V-J signature told ophthalmopathy apart from stable hyperthyroidism with roughly 87% sensitivity and about 81% specificity, and in testing the same model reached 80%/75%. Most expanded thyroid clonotypes (frequency above 0.001) were also detected in blood, a finding suggesting that blood repertoires may reflect thyroid immune responses. Sample size was not statistically predetermined, and blinding of investigators to group allocation was not performed.

This receptor was obtained from a woman in her twenties or thirties with Graves' ophthalmopathy. The sequence is built from TRBV28 and TRBJ2-7, with 7 bases aligning to TRBD2. Sequences were obtained from blood. The CDR3: CASSFASGINEQYF. Here is the DNA: TGTGCCAGCAGTTTTGCGAGCGGGATCAACGAGCAGTACTTC.